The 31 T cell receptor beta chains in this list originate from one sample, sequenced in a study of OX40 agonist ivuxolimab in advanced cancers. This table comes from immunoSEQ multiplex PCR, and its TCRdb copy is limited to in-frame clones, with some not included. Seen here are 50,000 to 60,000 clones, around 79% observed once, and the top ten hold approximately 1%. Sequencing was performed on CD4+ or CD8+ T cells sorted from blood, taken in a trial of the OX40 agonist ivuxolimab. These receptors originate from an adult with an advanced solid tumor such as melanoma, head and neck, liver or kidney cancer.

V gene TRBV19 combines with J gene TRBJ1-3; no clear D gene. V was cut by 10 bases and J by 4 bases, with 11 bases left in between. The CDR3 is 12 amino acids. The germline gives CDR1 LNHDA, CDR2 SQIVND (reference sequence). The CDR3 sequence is CATGLEGNTIYF. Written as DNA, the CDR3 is TGTGCCACCGGGCTGGAAGGAAACACCATATATTTT.

The chain's CDR3 is CASSLIEANNQPQHF. The CDR3 DNA sequence: TGTGCCAGCAGCTTAATAGAGGCGAACAATCAGCCCCAGCATTTT. The J gene is TRBJ1-5, the V gene TRBV11-1, with no clear D. CDR3 length equals 15 residues. CDR1 SGHAT and CDR2 FQDESV come from the germline V gene (reference sequence). Trimming shortened V by 2 bases and J by 3 bases, and 11 bases separated the two germline ends.

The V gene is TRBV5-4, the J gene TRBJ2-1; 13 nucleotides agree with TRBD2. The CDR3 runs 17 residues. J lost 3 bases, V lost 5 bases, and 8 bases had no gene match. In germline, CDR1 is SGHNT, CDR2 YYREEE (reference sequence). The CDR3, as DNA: TGTGCCAGCAGACCTGGACTAGCGGGAGCCTACTACAATGAGCAGTTCTTC. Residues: CASRPGLAGAYYNEQFF.

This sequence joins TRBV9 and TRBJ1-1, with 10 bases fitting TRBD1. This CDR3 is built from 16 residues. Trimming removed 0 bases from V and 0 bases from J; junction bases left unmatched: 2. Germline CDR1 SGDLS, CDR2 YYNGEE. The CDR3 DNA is TGTGCCAGCAGCGTAGGGGACAGGGGAATGAACACTGAAGCTTTCTTT. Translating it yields CASSVGDRGMNTEAFF. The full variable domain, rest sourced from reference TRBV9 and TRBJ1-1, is DSGVTQTPKHLITATGQRVTLRCSPRSGDLSVYWYQQSLDQGLQFLIQYYNGEERAKGNILERFSAQQFPDLHSELNLSSLELGDSALYFCASSVGDRGMNTEAFFGQGTRLTVV.

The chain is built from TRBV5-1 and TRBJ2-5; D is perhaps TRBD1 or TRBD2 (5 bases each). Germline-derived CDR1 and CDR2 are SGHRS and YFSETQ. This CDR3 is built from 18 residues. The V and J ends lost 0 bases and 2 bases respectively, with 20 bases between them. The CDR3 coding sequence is TGCGCCAGCAGCTTGGGCCCCTACCGAGTGGGGGTTCAAGAGACCCAGTACTTC. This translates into CASSLGPYRVGVQETQYF.

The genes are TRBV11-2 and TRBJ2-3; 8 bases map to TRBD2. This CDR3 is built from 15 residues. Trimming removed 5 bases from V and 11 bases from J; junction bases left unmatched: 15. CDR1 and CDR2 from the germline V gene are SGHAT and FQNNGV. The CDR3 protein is CASSQEVAGRAMQYF. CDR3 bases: TGTGCCAGCAGCCAAGAAGTAGCGGGGAGAGCTATGCAGTATTTT.

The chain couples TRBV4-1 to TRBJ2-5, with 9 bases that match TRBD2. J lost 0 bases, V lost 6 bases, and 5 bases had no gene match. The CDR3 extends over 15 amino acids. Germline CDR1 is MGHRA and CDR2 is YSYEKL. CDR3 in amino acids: CASSRQRGDQETQYF. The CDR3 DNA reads TGCGCCAGCAGTCGCCAGCGGGGGGACCAAGAGACCCAGTACTTC.

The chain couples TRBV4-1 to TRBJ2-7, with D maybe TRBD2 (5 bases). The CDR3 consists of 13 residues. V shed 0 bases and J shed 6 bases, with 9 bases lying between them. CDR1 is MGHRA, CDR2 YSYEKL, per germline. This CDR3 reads CASSQDWRSEQYF. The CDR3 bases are TGCGCCAGCAGCCAAGATTGGAGGAGCGAGCAGTACTTC.

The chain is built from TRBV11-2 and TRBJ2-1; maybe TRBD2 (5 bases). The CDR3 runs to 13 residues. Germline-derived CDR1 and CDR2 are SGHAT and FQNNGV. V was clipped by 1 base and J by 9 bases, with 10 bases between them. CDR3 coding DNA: TGTGCCAGCAGCTTAGTAGTGAGGGTTGAGCAGTTCTTC. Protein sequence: CASSLVVRVEQFF.

The CDR3 coding sequence is TGTGCCAGCAGTGATGAGGGGGACCTCAATGAGCAGTTCTTC. As protein: CASSDEGDLNEQFF. The rearrangement links TRBV6-4 to TRBJ2-1; perhaps TRBD1 as D (6 bases). Looked up from germline, CDR1 is MRHNA and CDR2 is SNTAGT. The CDR3 loop spans 14 amino acids. V was clipped by 3 bases and J by 6 bases, with 12 bases between them.

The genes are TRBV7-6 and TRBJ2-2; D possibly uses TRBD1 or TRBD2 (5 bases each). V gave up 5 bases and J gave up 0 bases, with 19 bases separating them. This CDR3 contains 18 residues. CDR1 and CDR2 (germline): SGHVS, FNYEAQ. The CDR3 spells CASSRDEGRSSNTGELFF. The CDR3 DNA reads TGTGCCAGCAGCCGTGACGAGGGACGCTCGTCGAACACCGGGGAGCTGTTTTTT.

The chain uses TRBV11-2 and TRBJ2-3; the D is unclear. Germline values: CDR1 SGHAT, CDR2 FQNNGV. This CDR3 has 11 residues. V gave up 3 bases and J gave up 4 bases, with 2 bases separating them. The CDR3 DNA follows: TGTGCCAGCAGCTTTTCAGATACGCAGTATTTT. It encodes CASSFSDTQYF.

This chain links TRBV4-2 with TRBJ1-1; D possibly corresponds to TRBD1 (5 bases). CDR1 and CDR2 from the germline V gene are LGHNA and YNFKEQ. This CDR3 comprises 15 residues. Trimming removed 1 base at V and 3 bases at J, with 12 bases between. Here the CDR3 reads CASSQVGRADTEAFF. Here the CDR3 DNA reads TGTGCCAGCAGCCAAGTTGGCAGGGCCGACACTGAAGCTTTCTTT.

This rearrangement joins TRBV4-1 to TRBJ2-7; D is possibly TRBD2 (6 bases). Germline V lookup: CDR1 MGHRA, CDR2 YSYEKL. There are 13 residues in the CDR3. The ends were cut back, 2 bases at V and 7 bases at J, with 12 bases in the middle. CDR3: CASSQNLGREQYF. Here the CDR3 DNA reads TGCGCCAGCAGCCAAAACCTAGGGAGGGAGCAGTACTTC.

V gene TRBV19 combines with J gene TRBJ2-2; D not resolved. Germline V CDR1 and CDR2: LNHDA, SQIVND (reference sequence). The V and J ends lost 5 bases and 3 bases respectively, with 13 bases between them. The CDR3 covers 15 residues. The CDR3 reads CASSLIAGHTGELFF. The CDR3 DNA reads TGTGCCAGTAGTCTAATAGCAGGTCACACCGGGGAGCTGTTTTTT. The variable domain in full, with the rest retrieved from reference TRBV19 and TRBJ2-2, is DGGITQSPKYLFRKEGQNVTLSCEQNLNHDAMYWYRQDPGQGLRLIYYSQIVNDFQKGDIAEGYSVSREKKESFPLTVTSAQKNPTAFYLCASSLIAGHTGELFFGEGSRLTVL.

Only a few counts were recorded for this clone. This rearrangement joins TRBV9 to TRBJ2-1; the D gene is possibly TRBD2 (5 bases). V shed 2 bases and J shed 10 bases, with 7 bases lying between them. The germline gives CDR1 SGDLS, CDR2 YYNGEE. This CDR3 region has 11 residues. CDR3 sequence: CASSVGGEQFF. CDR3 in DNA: TGTGCCAGCAGCGTGGGCGGGGAGCAGTTCTTC. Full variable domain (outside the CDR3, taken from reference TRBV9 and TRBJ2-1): DSGVTQTPKHLITATGQRVTLRCSPRSGDLSVYWYQQSLDQGLQFLIQYYNGEERAKGNILERFSAQQFPDLHSELNLSSLELGDSALYFCASSVGGEQFFGPGTRLTVL.

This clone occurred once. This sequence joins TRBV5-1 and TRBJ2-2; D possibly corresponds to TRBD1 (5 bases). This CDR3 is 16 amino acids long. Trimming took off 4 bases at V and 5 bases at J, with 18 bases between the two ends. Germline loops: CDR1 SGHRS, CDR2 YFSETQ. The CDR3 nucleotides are TGCGCCAGCAGCCCGGTTCCGACAGACCAAACCGGGGAGCTGTTTTTT. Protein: CASSPVPTDQTGELFF. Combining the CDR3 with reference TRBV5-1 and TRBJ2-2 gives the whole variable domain KAGVTQTPRYLIKTRGQQVTLSCSPISGHRSVSWYQQTPGQGLQFLFEYFSETQRNKGNFPGRFSGRQFSNSRSEMNVSTLELGDSALYLCASSPVPTDQTGELFFGEGSRLTVL.

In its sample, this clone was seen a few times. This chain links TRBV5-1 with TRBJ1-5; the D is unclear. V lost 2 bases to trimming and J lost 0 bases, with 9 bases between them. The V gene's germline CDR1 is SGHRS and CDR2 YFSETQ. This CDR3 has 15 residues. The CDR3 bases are TGCGCCAGCAGCTTCGGGGATCATAGCAATCAGCCCCAGCATTTT. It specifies CASSFGDHSNQPQHF.

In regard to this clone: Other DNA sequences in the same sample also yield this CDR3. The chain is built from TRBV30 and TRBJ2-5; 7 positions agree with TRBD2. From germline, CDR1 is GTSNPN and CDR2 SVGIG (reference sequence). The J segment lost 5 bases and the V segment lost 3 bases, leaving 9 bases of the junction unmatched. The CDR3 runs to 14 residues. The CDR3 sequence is CAWRGRGVWETQYF. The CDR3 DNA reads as TGTGCCTGGAGAGGGAGGGGTGTTTGGGAGACCCAGTACTTC.

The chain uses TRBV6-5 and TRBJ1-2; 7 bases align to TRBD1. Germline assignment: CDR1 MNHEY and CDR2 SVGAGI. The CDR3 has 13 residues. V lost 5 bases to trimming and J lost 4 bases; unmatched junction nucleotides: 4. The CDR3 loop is CASSRDSLYGYTF. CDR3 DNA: TGTGCCAGCAGTCGGGACAGCCTCTATGGCTACACCTTC.

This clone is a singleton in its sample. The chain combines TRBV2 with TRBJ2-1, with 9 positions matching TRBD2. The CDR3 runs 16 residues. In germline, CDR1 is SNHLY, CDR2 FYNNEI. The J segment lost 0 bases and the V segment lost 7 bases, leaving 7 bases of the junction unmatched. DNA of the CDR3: TGTGCCAGCACGCGGACGACTAGCGGCTCCTACAATGAGCAGTTCTTC. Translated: CASTRTTSGSYNEQFF.

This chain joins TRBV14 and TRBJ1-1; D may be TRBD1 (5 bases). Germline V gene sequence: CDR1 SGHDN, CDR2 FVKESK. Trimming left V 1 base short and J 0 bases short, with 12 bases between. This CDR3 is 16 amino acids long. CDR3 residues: CASSQARALMNTEAFF. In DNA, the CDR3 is TGTGCCAGCAGCCAAGCCAGGGCCCTCATGAACACTGAAGCTTTCTTT.

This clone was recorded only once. This CDR3 is CASSPGQINYGYTF. CDR3 in DNA: TGCGCCAGCAGCCCCGGACAGATTAACTATGGCTACACCTTC. V and J are TRBV5-1 and TRBJ1-2; a weak D match, TRBD1 (6 bases). The CDR3 extends over 14 amino acids. Trimming shortened V by 4 bases and J by 1 base, and 11 bases separated the two germline ends. CDR1 is SGHRS, CDR2 YFSETQ, per germline.

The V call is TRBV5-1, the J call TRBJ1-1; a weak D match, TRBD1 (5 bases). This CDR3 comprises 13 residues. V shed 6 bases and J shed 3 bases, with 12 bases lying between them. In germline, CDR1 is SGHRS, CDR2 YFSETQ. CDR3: CASMGTVDTEAFF. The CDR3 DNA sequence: TGCGCCAGCATGGGGACGGTGGACACTGAAGCTTTCTTT. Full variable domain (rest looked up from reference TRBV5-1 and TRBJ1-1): KAGVTQTPRYLIKTRGQQVTLSCSPISGHRSVSWYQQTPGQGLQFLFEYFSETQRNKGNFPGRFSGRQFSNSRSEMNVSTLELGDSALYLCASMGTVDTEAFFGQGTRLTVV.

CDR3 protein: CASSLSLGSYEQYF. The CDR3 nucleotides read TGTGCCAGCAGCCTAAGCCTAGGGTCCTACGAGCAGTACTTC. The V gene is TRBV4-2, the J gene TRBJ2-7, with unresolved D. The V end lost 4 bases, the J end lost 1 base, and 11 bases lay between the germline ends. The germline V gene encodes CDR1 LGHNA and CDR2 YNFKEQ. The CDR3 totals 14 residues.

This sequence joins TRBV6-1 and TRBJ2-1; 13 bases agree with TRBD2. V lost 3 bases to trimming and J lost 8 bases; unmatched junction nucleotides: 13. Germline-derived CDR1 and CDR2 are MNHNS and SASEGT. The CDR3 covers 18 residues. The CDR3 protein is CASSDPWTSGSFSYEQFF. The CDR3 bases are TGTGCCAGCAGTGACCCCTGGACTAGCGGGAGTTTCAGTTATGAGCAGTTCTTC.

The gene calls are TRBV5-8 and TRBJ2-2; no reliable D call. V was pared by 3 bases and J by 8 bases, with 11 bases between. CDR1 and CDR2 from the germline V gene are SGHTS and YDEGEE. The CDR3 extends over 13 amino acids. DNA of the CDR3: TGTGCCAGCAGCTCTCGCGTTGTAGGGGAGCTGTTTTTT. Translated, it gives CASSSRVVGELFF.

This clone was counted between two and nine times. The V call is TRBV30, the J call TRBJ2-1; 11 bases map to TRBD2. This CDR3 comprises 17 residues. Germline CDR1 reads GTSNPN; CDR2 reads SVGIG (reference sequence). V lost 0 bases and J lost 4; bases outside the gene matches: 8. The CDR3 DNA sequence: TGTGCCTGGAGTGTACAATCCCTAGCGGGAGGTTACAATGAGCAGTTCTTC. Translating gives CAWSVQSLAGGYNEQFF.

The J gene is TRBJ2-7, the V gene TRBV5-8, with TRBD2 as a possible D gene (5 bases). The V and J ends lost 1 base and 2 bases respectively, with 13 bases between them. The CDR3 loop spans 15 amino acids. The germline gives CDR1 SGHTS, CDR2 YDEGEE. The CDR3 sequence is CASSLSGLATYEQYF. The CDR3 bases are TGTGCCAGCAGCTTGAGCGGTCTAGCTACCTACGAGCAGTACTTC.

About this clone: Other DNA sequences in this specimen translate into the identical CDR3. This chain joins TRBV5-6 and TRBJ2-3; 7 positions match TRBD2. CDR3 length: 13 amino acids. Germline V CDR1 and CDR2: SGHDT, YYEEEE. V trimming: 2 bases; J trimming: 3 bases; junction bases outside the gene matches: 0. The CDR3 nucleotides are TGTGCCAGCAGCTTAGCGGGGACAGATACGCAGTATTTT. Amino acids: CASSLAGTDTQYF.

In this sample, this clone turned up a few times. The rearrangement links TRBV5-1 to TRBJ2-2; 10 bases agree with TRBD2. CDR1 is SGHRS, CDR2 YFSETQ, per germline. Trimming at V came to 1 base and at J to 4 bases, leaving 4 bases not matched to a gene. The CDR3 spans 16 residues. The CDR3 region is CASSLTSGTITGELFF. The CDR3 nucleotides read TGCGCCAGCAGCTTGACTAGCGGGACTATCACCGGGGAGCTGTTTTTT.